Shown below are 27 T cell receptor beta chains from a single sample sequenced in a study of T cell changes during pregnancy in multiple sclerosis. Libraries were prepared by immunoSEQ multiplex PCR; TCRdb keeps only in-frame clonotypes and omits some of them. Among 52,000 or so clones, roughly 91% were seen once, and the ten largest hold under 0.3%. The sequenced sample was CD4+ T cells from peripheral blood mononuclear cells, obtained in the second trimester of pregnancy. These receptors were collected from a female donor with multiple sclerosis, enrolled in a pregnancy study.

The chain employs TRBV21-1 and TRBJ2-1; TRBD1, the table's D call, was not compared with the DNA. TRBV21-1 is a pseudogene locus. CDR3 length: 18 amino acids. The CDR3 coding sequence is TGTGCCAGCAGCATAGCCCAGACAGGTCCCGTCGCCTACAATGAGCAGTTCTTC. It encodes CASSIAQTGPVAYNEQFF.

This rearrangement joins TRBV6-5 to TRBJ2-7; 9 nucleotides match TRBD1. This CDR3 is built from 15 residues. Germline V lookup: CDR1 MNHEY, CDR2 SVGAGI. The junction had 8 bases not matched to a gene; V was cut back by 6 bases and J by 2 bases. The CDR3 protein is CASSSGTGIPYEQYF. CDR3 in DNA: TGTGCCAGCAGCTCCGGGACAGGGATCCCCTACGAGCAGTACTTC.

This chain joins TRBV18 and TRBJ1-1; D might be TRBD1 (6 bases). CDR1 and CDR2 (germline): KGHSH, LQKENI. The CDR3 is 16 residues long. Trimming shortened V by 6 bases and J by 8 bases, and 25 bases separated the two germline ends. The CDR3 loop is CASSHREGQGPREAFF. The CDR3 DNA reads as TGTGCCAGCTCCCATAGAGAAGGCCAGGGGCCCCGCGAAGCTTTCTTT.

V and J are TRBV7-2 and TRBJ2-4; D ambiguous. This CDR3 is 15 amino acids long. Germline CDR1 and CDR2: SGHTA and FQGNSA. Trimming removed 2 bases at V and 0 bases at J, with 8 bases between. CDR3 sequence reads: CASSLTALAKNIQYF. In DNA, the CDR3 is TGTGCCAGCAGCTTAACAGCACTAGCCAAAAACATTCAGTACTTC.

V and J are TRBV6-6 and TRBJ1-2; D is ambiguous. The CDR3 consists of 14 residues. CDR1 and CDR2 from the germline V gene are MNHNY and SVGAGI (reference sequence). V lost 2 bases to trimming and J lost 2 bases, with 9 bases between them. The CDR3 DNA reads TGTGCCAGCAGTTACCCCGACGGGAACTATGGCTACACCTTC. This gives the protein CASSYPDGNYGYTF.

V is TRBV4-1 and J is TRBJ2-5, with D uncertain. CDR3 size: 13 residues. Germline V gives CDR1 MGHRA, CDR2 YSYEKL. V was trimmed by 0 bases and J by 4 bases, leaving 6 bases between them. Written as DNA, the CDR3 is TGCGCCAGCAGCCAAGACAGGCGAGAGACCCAGTACTTC. Translating it yields CASSQDRRETQYF.

The chain joins TRBV9 to TRBJ1-1; 9 bases fit TRBD1. The CDR3 runs to 15 residues. Per the germline V gene, CDR1 is SGDLS and CDR2 is YYNGEE. Trimming removed 4 bases from V and 5 bases from J; junction bases left unmatched: 9. The CDR3: CASSKEGQGVTEAFF. The CDR3 nucleotides read TGTGCCAGCAGCAAAGAGGGACAGGGTGTAACTGAAGCTTTCTTT.

The chain employs TRBV7-2 and TRBJ2-7; D is uncertain. Trimming took off 4 bases at V and 4 bases at J, with 14 bases between the two ends. This CDR3 is 14 amino acids long. CDR1 and CDR2 (germline): SGHTA, FQGNSA. The CDR3 region is CASSSRSLRYEQYF. The CDR3 DNA follows: TGTGCCAGCAGCTCACGGTCCCTGCGGTACGAGCAGTACTTC.

The chain is built from TRBV29-1 and TRBJ2-7; 8 bases map to TRBD1. CDR3 length equals 13 residues. The junction had 7 bases not matched to a gene; V was cut back by 4 bases and J by 5 bases. Per the germline V gene, CDR1 is SQVTM and CDR2 is ANQGSEA. CDR3 DNA: TGCAGCGTTGGGACAGGGCTTTCCGACGAGCAGTACTTC. It translates to CSVGTGLSDEQYF.

The J gene is TRBJ2-5, the V gene TRBV5-1, with TRBD2 matching over 16 bases. CDR3 size: 17 residues. The junction had 9 bases not matched to a gene; V was cut back by 4 bases and J by 6 bases. CDR1 SGHRS and CDR2 YFSETQ come from the germline V gene. The CDR3 is CASSQGLAGGHLKTQYF. DNA of the CDR3: TGCGCCAGCAGCCAGGGACTAGCGGGAGGGCATCTAAAGACCCAGTACTTC.

The rearrangement uses TRBV9 and TRBJ2-6; a possible D gene is TRBD2 (7 bases). The length of the CDR3 is 19 residues. Per germline, CDR1 SGDLS and CDR2 YYNGEE. V was pared by 0 bases and J by 1 base, with 17 bases between. CDR3 protein: CASSVGGGTGRSGANVLTF. The CDR3 nucleotides read TGTGCCAGCAGCGTAGGGGGGGGAACAGGGCGTTCTGGGGCCAACGTCCTGACTTTC.

This clone was found once. J is TRBJ2-5 and V is TRBV18, with TRBD1 as a possible D gene (6 bases). CDR1 KGHSH and CDR2 LQKENI come from the germline V gene. V gave up 3 bases and J gave up 2 bases, with 19 bases separating them. The CDR3 runs 17 residues. The CDR3 spells CASSPFPRQAGQETQYF. The CDR3 coding sequence is TGTGCCAGCTCACCCTTCCCCAGACAGGCGGGTCAAGAGACCCAGTACTTC.

V is TRBV27 and J is TRBJ1-1; D perhaps matches TRBD1 (5 bases). This CDR3 comprises 13 residues. The germline V and J ends were trimmed by 6 bases and 0 bases, with 8 bases remaining between them. The germline gives CDR1 MNHEY, CDR2 SMNVEV (reference sequence). CDR3 protein: CASRTVLNTEAFF. The CDR3 nucleotides read TGTGCCAGCAGGACAGTGTTGAACACTGAAGCTTTCTTT.

This clone was seen only a few times. This sequence joins TRBV7-6 and TRBJ2-7, with TRBD2 matching 7 bases. This CDR3 comprises 17 residues. Trimming took 1 base from V and 0 from J; bases not matched to a gene: 9. CDR1 SGHVS and CDR2 FNYEAQ come from the germline V gene. For the CDR3, the DNA is TGTGCCAGCAGCTTAGAGGGAGGGAGGCAGAGCTCCTACGAGCAGTACTTC. As protein: CASSLEGGRQSSYEQYF.

The gene calls are TRBV11-1 and TRBJ1-5; 7 bases match TRBD1. V dropped 1 base and J dropped 6; count of bases not matched to a gene: 6. This CDR3 contains 15 residues. CDR1 and CDR2 (germline): SGHAT, FQDESV (reference sequence). This CDR3 reads CASSLEGASGQPQHF. In nucleotides, the CDR3 is TGTGCCAGCAGCTTAGAGGGGGCCTCGGGTCAGCCCCAGCATTTT.

This chain connects TRBV9 to TRBJ2-2; D is possibly TRBD1 (6 bases). The germline V gene encodes CDR1 SGDLS and CDR2 YYNGEE. The CDR3 is made up of 16 amino acids. Trimming stripped 1 base from V and 0 bases from J, with 10 bases between. The CDR3 region is CASSVLQGPNTGELFF. CDR3 nucleotide sequence: TGTGCCAGCAGCGTACTACAGGGACCGAACACCGGGGAGCTGTTTTTT.

This clone came up once. The rearrangement uses TRBV10-3 and TRBJ2-7, with D maybe TRBD1 (6 bases). CDR1 is ENHRY, CDR2 SYGVKD, per germline. The V gene lost 0 bases and the J gene lost 5 bases, with 8 bases spanning the gap. This CDR3 region has 13 residues. The CDR3 sequence: CAISESQGHEQYF. Here the CDR3 DNA reads TGTGCCATCAGTGAGTCACAGGGCCACGAGCAGTACTTC.

V usage is TRBV5-1 and J usage is TRBJ2-5, with 7 bases fitting TRBD1. Per germline, CDR1 SGHRS and CDR2 YFSETQ. CDR3 length equals 15 residues. With V trimmed by 5 bases and J by 3 bases, 10 bases remained unmatched. Here the CDR3 DNA reads TGCGCCAGCAGTCCCGGGACAGATATAGAAGAGACCCAGTACTTC. Translation: CASSPGTDIEETQYF.

The V gene is TRBV10-1, the J gene TRBJ1-1; D call uncertain. The CDR3 is 14 amino acids. Trimming took 2 bases from V and 0 from J, leaving 7 bases between them. Germline V CDR1 and CDR2: WNHNN, SYGVQD (reference sequence). DNA for the CDR3: TGCGCCAGCAGTGAGGGAGATTTGAACACTGAAGCTTTCTTT. The encoded protein is CASSEGDLNTEAFF.

This clone has only one observation. V usage is TRBV19 and J usage is TRBJ2-5; TRBD1 might be the D (8 bases). Germline V gives CDR1 LNHDA, CDR2 SQIVND (reference sequence). Trimming took off 3 bases at V and 1 base at J, with 15 bases between the two ends. The CDR3 spans 16 residues. In DNA form, the CDR3 reads TGTGCCAGTAGTATGGGGACAGGCGGGGGCCAAGAGACCCAGTACTTC. Protein product: CASSMGTGGGQETQYF.

The chain has TRBV19 and TRBJ2-3; D is possibly TRBD1 (6 bases). This CDR3 is built from 14 residues. Deletions cut 6 bases from V and 1 base from J, with 11 bases between. Germline V gives CDR1 LNHDA, CDR2 SQIVND (reference sequence). The CDR3 loop is CASSTGQRTDTQYF. DNA of the CDR3: TGTGCCAGTAGCACCGGACAGCGCACAGATACGCAGTATTTT.

V usage is TRBV7-6 and J usage is TRBJ1-3; D remains unclear. In germline, CDR1 is SGHVS, CDR2 FNYEAQ. This CDR3 has 15 residues. Deletions cut 2 bases from V and 0 bases from J, with 8 bases between. CDR3 in amino acids: CASSLHRSSGNTIYF. CDR3 coding DNA: TGTGCCAGCAGCTTACATAGGAGCTCTGGAAACACCATATATTTT.

This chain joins TRBV9 and TRBJ2-1; 7 bases fit TRBD2. V shed 3 bases, J shed 4 bases, and the junction held 13 bases outside the gene matches. CDR1 SGDLS and CDR2 YYNGEE come from the germline V gene. This CDR3 is 17 amino acids long. CDR3 loop: CASSGFREGGLYNEQFF. DNA for the CDR3: TGTGCCAGCAGCGGATTCAGGGAGGGCGGGTTGTACAATGAGCAGTTCTTC.

The V and J genes are TRBV19 and TRBJ1-1; possibly TRBD1 for D (6 bases). Germline V gives CDR1 LNHDA, CDR2 SQIVND (reference sequence). With 6 bases removed from V and 1 base from J, the gap between germline ends came to 15 bases. CDR3 length: 15 amino acids. CDR3 amino acids: CASSIPGTQNTEAFF. In DNA form, the CDR3 reads TGTGCCAGTAGCATCCCCGGGACACAGAACACTGAAGCTTTCTTT.

The chain is built from TRBV18 and TRBJ1-1, with TRBD1 identical over 9 bases. Germline CDR1 is KGHSH and CDR2 is LQKENI. The CDR3 totals 17 residues. The ends lost 3 bases at V and 4 bases at J; junction bases unmatched: 12. CDR3 loop: CASSPSGQGSWATEAFF. The CDR3 region has the DNA TGTGCCAGCTCACCCTCGGGACAGGGCTCTTGGGCCACTGAAGCTTTCTTT.

The chain carries TRBV2 and TRBJ2-1; D may be TRBD2 (6 bases). Trimming cost V 2 bases and J 0 bases, with 8 bases left between them. The CDR3 is made up of 15 amino acids. Germline V lookup: CDR1 SNHLY, CDR2 FYNNEI. The CDR3 bases are TGTGCCAGCAGTGAAACTAGCCGCTCCTACAATGAGCAGTTCTTC. Translation: CASSETSRSYNEQFF.

The chain joins TRBV10-3 to TRBJ2-7; D is undetermined. V was clipped by 3 bases and J by 0 bases, with 12 bases between them. CDR1 is ENHRY, CDR2 SYGVKD, per germline. The CDR3 totals 15 residues. In DNA, the CDR3 is TGTGCCATCAGTGAAGAAGCAAAAACCTCCTACGAGCAGTACTTC. Its protein is CAISEEAKTSYEQYF.